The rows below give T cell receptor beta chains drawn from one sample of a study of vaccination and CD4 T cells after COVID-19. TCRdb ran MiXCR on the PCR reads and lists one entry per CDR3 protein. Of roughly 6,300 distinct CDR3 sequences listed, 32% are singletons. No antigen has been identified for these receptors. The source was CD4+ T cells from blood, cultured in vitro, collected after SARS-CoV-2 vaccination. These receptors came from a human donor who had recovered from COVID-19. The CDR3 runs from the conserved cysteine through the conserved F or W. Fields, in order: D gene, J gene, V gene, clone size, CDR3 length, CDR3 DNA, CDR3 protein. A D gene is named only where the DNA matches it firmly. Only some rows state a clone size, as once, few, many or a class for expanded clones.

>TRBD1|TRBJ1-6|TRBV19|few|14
TGTGCCAGTAACCCGGACAGGGGGTATTCACCCCTCCACTTT
CASNPDRGYSPLHF
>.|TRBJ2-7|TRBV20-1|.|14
TGCAGTGCTAGCGGTGAAGTTGGCACCTACGAGCAGTACTTC
CSASGEVGTYEQYF
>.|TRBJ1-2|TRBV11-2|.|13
TGTGCCAGCAGCTCAAGCGGGAGGGTTGGCTACACCTTC
CASSSSGRVGYTF
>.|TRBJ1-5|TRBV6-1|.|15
TGTGCCAGCAAGGCCGGGACGGCACTGGGGCAGCCCCAGCATTTT
CASKAGTALGQPQHF
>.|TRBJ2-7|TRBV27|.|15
TGTGCCAGCACCAGTACAGAACAGGGGACTTGGGAGCAGTACTTC
CASTSTEQGTWEQYF
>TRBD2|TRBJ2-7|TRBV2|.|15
TGTGCCAGCAGCGTGACTAGCGGAGATAGTGGCGAGCAGTACTTC
CASSVTSGDSGEQYF
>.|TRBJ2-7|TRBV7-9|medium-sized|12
TGTGCCAGCAGCACACAGGGATACGAGCAGTACTTC
CASSTQGYEQYF
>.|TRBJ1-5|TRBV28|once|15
TGTGCCAGCAGTTTAGACGGAAATAGCAATCAGCCCCAGCATTTT
CASSLDGNSNQPQHF
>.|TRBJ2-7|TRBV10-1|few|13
TGCGCCAGCTCTGAGGGGATTTCCTACGAGCAGTACTTC
CASSEGISYEQYF
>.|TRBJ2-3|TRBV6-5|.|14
TGTGCCAGCAGTTACCGCTCCCGCGCAGATACGCAGTATTTT
CASSYRSRADTQYF
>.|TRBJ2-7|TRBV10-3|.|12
TGTGCCATCAGTGAGGACTCCTACGAGCAGTACTTC
CAISEDSYEQYF
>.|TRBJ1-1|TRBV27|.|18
TGTGCCAGCAGACTGTACCCGGGGCAGGGTATCATGAACACTGAAGCTTTCTTT
CASRLYPGQGIMNTEAFF
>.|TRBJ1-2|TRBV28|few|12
TGTGCCAGCAGTTTACCAGGGCATGGCTACACCTTC
CASSLPGHGYTF
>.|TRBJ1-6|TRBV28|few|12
TGTGCCAGCAAGTCCCAAGGTTCACCCCTCCACTTT
CASKSQGSPLHF
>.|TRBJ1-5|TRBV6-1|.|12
TGTGCCAGCAGCCCCACCCGGCAGCCCCAGCATTTT
CASSPTRQPQHF
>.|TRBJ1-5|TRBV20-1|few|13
TGCAGTGCCCCCTCCGCGAGGAATCAGCCCCAGCATTTT
CSAPSARNQPQHF
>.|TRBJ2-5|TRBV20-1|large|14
TGCAGCCAAAGGACACGCCCGCAGGGGGAGACCCAGTACTTC
CSQRTRPQGETQYF
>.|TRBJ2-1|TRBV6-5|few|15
TGTGCCAGCAGTTATAGATTGGGACGCTACAATGAGCAGTTCTTC
CASSYRLGRYNEQFF
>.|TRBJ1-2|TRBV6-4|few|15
TGTGCCAGCAGTTTGACCGGTGGAGGGTTGGGTGGCTACACCTTC
CASSLTGGGLGGYTF
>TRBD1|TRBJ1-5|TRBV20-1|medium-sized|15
TGCAGTGCTAGGTCACAGGGGACGGGCAATCAGCCCCAGCATTTT
CSARSQGTGNQPQHF
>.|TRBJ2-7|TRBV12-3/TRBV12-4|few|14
TGTGCCAGCAGTGCCTCCGGGATCCTGGGTGAGCAGTACTTC
CASSASGILGEQYF
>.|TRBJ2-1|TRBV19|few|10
TGTGCCAGTAGTAGCAATGAGCAGTTCTTC
CASSSNEQFF
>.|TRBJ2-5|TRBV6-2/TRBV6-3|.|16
TGTGCCAGCAGTTACAACCAAAGACTAGTCCAAGAGACCCAGTACTTC
CASSYNQRLVQETQYF
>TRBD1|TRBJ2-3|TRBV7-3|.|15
TGTGCCAGCAGCCCCGACAGGGGGCGCACAGATACGCAGTATTTT
CASSPDRGRTDTQYF
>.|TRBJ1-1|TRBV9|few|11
TGTGCCAGCAGCGCCAGTCTTGGGGCTTTCTTT
CASSASLGAFF